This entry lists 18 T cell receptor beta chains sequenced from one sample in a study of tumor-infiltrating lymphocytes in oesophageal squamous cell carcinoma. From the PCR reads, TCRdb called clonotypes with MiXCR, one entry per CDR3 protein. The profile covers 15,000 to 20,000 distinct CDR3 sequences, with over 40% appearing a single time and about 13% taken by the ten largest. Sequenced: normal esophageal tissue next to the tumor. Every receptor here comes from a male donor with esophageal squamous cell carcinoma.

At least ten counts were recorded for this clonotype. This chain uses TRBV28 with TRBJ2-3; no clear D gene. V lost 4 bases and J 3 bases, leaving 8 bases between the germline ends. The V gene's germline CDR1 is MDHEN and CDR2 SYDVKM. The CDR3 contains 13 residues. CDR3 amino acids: CASSYLVTDTQYF. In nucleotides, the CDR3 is TGTGCCAGCAGTTATTTGGTAACAGATACGCAGTATTTT.

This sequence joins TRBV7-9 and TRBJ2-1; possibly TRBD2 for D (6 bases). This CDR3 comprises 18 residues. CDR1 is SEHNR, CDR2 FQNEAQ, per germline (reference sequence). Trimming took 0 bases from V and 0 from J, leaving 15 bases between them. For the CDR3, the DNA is TGTGCCAGCAGCTTAGCGGGAGGCCCGGGAAGCTCCTACAATGAGCAGTTCTTC. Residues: CASSLAGGPGSSYNEQFF.

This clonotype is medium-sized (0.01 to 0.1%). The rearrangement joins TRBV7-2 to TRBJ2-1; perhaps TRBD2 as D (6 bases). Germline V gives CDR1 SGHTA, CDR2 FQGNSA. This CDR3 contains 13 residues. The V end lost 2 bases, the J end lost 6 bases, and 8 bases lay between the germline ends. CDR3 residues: CASSLWRGNEQFF. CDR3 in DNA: TGTGCCAGCAGCTTATGGCGGGGCAATGAGCAGTTCTTC. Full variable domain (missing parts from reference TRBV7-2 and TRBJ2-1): GAGVSQSPSNKVTEKGKDVELRCDPISGHTALYWYRQSLGQGLEFLIYFQGNSAPDKSGLPSDRFSAERTGGSVSTLTIQRTQQEDSAVYLCASSLWRGNEQFFGPGTRLTVL.

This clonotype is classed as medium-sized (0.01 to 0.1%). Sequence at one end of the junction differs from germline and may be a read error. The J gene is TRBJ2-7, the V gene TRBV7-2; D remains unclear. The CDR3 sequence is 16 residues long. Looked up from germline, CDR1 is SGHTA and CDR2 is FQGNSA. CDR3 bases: TGTGCCAGCAGCTTAGCGAGGACGACGTCTGGGTCACCCCTCCACTTC. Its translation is CASSLARTTSGSPLHF. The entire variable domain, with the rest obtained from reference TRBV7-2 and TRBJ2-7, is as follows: GAGVSQSPSNKVTEKGKDVELRCDPISGHTALYWYRQSLGQGLEFLIYFQGNSAPDKSGLPSDRFSAERTGGSVSTLTIQRTQQEDSAVYLCASSLARTTSGSPLHFGPGTRLTVT.

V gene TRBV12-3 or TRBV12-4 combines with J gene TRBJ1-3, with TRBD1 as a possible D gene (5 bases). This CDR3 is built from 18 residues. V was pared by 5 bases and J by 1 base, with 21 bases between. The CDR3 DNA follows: TGTGCCAGCAGTCAACTTGCCCCTCGGGGGAGGTCTGGAAACACCATATATTTT. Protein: CASSQLAPRGRSGNTIYF.

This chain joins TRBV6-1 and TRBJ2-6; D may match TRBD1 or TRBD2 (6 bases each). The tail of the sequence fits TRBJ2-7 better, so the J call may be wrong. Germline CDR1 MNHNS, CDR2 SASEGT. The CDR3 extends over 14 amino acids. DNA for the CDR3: TGTGCCAGCAGTGAAGAGGGGGAGGCCTACGAGCAGTACTTC. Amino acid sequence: CASSEEGEAYEQYF.

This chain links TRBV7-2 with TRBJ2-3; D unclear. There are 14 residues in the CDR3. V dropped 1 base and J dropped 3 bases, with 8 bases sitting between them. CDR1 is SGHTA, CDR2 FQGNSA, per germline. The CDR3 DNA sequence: TGTGCCAGCAGCTTAGTAACTAAAACAGATACGCAGTATTTT. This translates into CASSLVTKTDTQYF.

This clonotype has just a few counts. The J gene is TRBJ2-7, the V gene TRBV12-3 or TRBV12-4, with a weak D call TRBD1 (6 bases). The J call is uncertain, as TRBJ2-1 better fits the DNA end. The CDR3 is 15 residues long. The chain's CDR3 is CASSLAQGLHNEQFF. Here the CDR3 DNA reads TGTGCCAGCAGTTTAGCACAGGGCTTACACAATGAGCAGTTCTTC.

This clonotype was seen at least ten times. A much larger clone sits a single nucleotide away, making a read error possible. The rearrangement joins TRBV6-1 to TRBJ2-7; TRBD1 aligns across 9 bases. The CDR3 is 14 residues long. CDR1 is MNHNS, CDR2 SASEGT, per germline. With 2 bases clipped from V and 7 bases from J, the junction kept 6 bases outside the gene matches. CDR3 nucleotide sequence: TGTGCCAGCAGTGAACGACAGGGGGTCTATGAGCAGTACTTC. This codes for CASSERQGVYEQYF.

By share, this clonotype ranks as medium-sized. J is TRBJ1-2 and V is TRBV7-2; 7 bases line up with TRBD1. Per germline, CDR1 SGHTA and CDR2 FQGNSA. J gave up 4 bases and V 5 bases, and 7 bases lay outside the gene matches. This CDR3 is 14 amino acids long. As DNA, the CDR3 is TGTGCCAGCAGCACCCGGACAGGTAGCTATGGCTACACCTTC. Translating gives CASSTRTGSYGYTF.

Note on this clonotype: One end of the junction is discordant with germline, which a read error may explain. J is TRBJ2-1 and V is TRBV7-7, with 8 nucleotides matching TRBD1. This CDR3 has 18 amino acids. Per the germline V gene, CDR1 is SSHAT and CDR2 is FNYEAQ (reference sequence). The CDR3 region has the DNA TGTGCTAGCAGCTTAGCCATACAGGGGGTGGGTTCCTACAATGAGCAGTTCTTC. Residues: CASSLAIQGVGSYNEQFF.

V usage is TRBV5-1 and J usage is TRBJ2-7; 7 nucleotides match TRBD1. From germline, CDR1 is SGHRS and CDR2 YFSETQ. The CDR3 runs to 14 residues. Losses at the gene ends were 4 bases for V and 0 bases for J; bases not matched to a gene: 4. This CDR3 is CASSRGQSSYEQYF. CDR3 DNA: TGCGCCAGCAGCCGGGGACAGAGCTCCTACGAGCAGTACTTC.

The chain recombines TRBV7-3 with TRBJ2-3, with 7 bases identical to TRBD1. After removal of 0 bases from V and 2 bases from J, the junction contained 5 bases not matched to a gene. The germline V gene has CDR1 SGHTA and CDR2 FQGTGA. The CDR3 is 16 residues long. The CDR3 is CASSLTPGQTTDTQYF. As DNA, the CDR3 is TGTGCCAGCAGCTTAACACCGGGACAGACCACAGATACGCAGTATTTT.

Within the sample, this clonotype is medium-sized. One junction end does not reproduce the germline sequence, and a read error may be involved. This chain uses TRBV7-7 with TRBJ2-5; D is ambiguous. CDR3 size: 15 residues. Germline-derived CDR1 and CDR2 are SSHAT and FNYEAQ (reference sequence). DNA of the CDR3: TGTGCTAGCAGCTCGCGAATGGGGTACCAAGAGACCCAGTACTTC. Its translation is CASSSRMGYQETQYF.

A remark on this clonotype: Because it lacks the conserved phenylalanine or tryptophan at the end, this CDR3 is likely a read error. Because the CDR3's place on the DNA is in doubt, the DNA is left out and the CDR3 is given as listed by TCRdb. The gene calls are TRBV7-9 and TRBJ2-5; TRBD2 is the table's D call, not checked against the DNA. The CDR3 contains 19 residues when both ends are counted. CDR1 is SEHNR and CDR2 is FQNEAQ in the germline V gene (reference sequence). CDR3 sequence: CASSFLPTSSGANVLTFGN.

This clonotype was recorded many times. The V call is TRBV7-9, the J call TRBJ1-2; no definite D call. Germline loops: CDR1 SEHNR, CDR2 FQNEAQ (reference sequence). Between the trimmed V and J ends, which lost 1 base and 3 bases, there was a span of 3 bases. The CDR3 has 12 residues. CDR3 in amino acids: CASSLVDYGYTF. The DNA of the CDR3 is TGTGCCAGCAGCTTAGTGGACTATGGCTACACCTTC.

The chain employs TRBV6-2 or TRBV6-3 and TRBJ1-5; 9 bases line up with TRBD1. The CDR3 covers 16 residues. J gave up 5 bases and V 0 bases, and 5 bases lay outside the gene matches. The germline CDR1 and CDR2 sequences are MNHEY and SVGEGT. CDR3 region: CASSYSGTGTDQPQHF. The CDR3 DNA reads TGTGCCAGCAGTTACTCGGGGACAGGGACCGATCAGCCCCAGCATTTT.

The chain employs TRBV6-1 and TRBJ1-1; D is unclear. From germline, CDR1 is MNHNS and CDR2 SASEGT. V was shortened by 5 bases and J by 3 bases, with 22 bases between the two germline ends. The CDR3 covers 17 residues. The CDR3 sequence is CASSRFRDGINYTEAFF. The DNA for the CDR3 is TGTGCCAGCAGTCGCTTCCGAGACGGCATAAATTACACTGAAGCTTTCTTT.